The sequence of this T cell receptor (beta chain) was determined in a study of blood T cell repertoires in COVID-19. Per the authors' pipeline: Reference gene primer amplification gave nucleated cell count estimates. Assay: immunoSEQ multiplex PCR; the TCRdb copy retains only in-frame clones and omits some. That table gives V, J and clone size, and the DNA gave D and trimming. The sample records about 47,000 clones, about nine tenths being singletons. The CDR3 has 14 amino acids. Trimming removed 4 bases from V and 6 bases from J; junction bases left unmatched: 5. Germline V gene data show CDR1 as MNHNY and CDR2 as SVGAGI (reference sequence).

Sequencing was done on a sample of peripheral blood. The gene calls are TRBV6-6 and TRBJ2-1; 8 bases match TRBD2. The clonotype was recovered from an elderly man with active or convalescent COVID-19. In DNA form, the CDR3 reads TGTGCCAGCAGTTCTACCGGGGGGGGCAATGAGCAGTTCTTC. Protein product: CASSSTGGGNEQFF.